These T cell receptor beta chains were read from a single sample in a study of Graves' ophthalmopathy and Graves' hyperthyroidism. One entry per CDR3 protein results from TCRdb running MiXCR on the multiplex PCR reads. The sample contains about 420,000 distinct CDR3 sequences, around 21% of which appear only once. The specimen sequenced was peripheral blood. These receptors all stem from a woman in her late teens or twenties with stable Graves' hyperthyroidism. CDR3s include the opening cysteine and the closing phenylalanine or tryptophan. A D gene is named only where the DNA matches it firmly. A row's size may be missing; if present it is once, few, many or a size class.

j_call: TRBJ2-5
v_call: TRBV6-2/TRBV6-3
d_call: NA
clone_size: many
cdr3_nt: TGTGCCAGCAGCTACACTACAGCATCCCAAGAGACCCAGTACTTC
cdr3_aa: CASSYTTASQETQYF

j_call: TRBJ1-2
v_call: TRBV7-2
d_call: TRBD1
clone_size: many
cdr3_nt: TGTGCCAGCAGCTCACCGGGACAGGGATATCGCGGCTACACCTTC
cdr3_aa: CASSSPGQGYRGYTF

j_call: TRBJ1-2
v_call: TRBV6-1
d_call: NA
clone_size: NA
cdr3_nt: TGTGCCAGCAGAAGCCCTGAAAGGCACTATGGCTACACCTTC
cdr3_aa: CASRSPERHYGYTF

j_call: TRBJ1-5
v_call: TRBV18
d_call: NA
clone_size: few
cdr3_nt: TGTGCCAGCTCGCCCTCTTGGGAGTGCAATCAGCCCCAGCATTTT
cdr3_aa: CASSPSWECNQPQHF

j_call: TRBJ1-2
v_call: TRBV27
d_call: TRBD1
clone_size: many
cdr3_nt: TGTGCCAGCAGGGGGACAGGGAGCTATGGCTACACCTTC
cdr3_aa: CASRGTGSYGYTF

j_call: TRBJ2-7
v_call: TRBV5-1
d_call: NA
clone_size: many
cdr3_nt: TGCGCCAGCAGCTTGGCGGGGACGAGGTCCTACGAGCAGTACTTC
cdr3_aa: CASSLAGTRSYEQYF

j_call: TRBJ2-7
v_call: TRBV7-9
d_call: NA
clone_size: NA
cdr3_nt: TGTGCCAGCAGCTTAAACACTAACTACGAGCAGTACTTC
cdr3_aa: CASSLNTNYEQYF

j_call: TRBJ2-6
v_call: TRBV12-3/TRBV12-4
d_call: NA
clone_size: few
cdr3_nt: TGTGCCAGCAGTTTAACAGAATCTGGGGCCAACGTCCTGACTTTC
cdr3_aa: CASSLTESGANVLTF

j_call: TRBJ1-2
v_call: TRBV24-1
d_call: NA
clone_size: many
cdr3_nt: TGTGCCACCAGTGATTTTCCCAAAGGTCGTGGCTACACCTTC
cdr3_aa: CATSDFPKGRGYTF

j_call: TRBJ1-2
v_call: TRBV6-5
d_call: TRBD1
clone_size: many
cdr3_nt: TGTGCCAGCAGTTATGGACAGGGGCGAAGCTACACCTTC
cdr3_aa: CASSYGQGRSYTF

j_call: TRBJ1-5
v_call: TRBV30
d_call: NA
clone_size: NA
cdr3_nt: TGTGCCTGGAGTTCGGGCAGCAATCAGCCCCAGCATTTT
cdr3_aa: CAWSSGSNQPQHF

j_call: TRBJ1-1
v_call: TRBV5-5
d_call: TRBD1
clone_size: many
cdr3_nt: TGTGCCAGCAGCTGGACAGGGGGCGAACATGGTGAAGCTTTCTTT
cdr3_aa: CASSWTGGEHGEAFF

j_call: TRBJ2-7
v_call: TRBV6-5
d_call: TRBD1
clone_size: many
cdr3_nt: TGTGCCAGCAGTAGGGGGACAGGATATTACGAGCAGTACTTC
cdr3_aa: CASSRGTGYYEQYF

j_call: TRBJ1-2
v_call: TRBV28
d_call: NA
clone_size: NA
cdr3_nt: TGTGCCAGCACCCTTAGCGAGGGGCTTCAGGGCTACACCTTC
cdr3_aa: CASTLSEGLQGYTF

j_call: TRBJ1-1
v_call: TRBV11-3
d_call: NA
clone_size: many
cdr3_nt: TGTGCCAGCAGCGGGACACCGAACACTGAAGCTTTCTTT
cdr3_aa: CASSGTPNTEAFF

j_call: TRBJ1-5
v_call: TRBV4-1
d_call: TRBD1
clone_size: few
cdr3_nt: TGCGCCAGCAGCCGACAGGGGGCGTCTCAGCCCCAGCATTTT
cdr3_aa: CASSRQGASQPQHF

j_call: TRBJ2-7
v_call: TRBV28
d_call: NA
clone_size: many
cdr3_nt: TGTGCCAGCAGTTTAAACGGGGGCAGGGCGGACCTCTACGAGCAGTACTTC
cdr3_aa: CASSLNGGRADLYEQYF

j_call: TRBJ2-4
v_call: TRBV3-1
d_call: TRBD1
clone_size: few
cdr3_nt: TGTGCCAGCAGCCAAAACAGGGGAAGGGCAAACATTCAGTACTTC
cdr3_aa: CASSQNRGRANIQYF

j_call: TRBJ2-2
v_call: TRBV11-2
d_call: NA
clone_size: many
cdr3_nt: TGTGCCAGCAGCTTAGACGGGTCCGGCTCATTCCACACCGGGGAGCTGTTTTTT
cdr3_aa: CASSLDGSGSFHTGELFF

j_call: TRBJ2-7
v_call: TRBV18
d_call: TRBD1
clone_size: many
cdr3_nt: TGTGCCAGCTCAGCAAGGACCGGGACAGGGCTCCACGAGCAGTACTTC
cdr3_aa: CASSARTGTGLHEQYF

j_call: TRBJ2-2
v_call: TRBV2
d_call: TRBD1
clone_size: many
cdr3_nt: TGTGCCACCACGAGGACAGGTCTCACCGGGGAGCTGTTTTTT
cdr3_aa: CATTRTGLTGELFF

j_call: TRBJ2-2
v_call: TRBV6-2/TRBV6-3
d_call: TRBD2
clone_size: many
cdr3_nt: TGTGCCAGCAGTTACGTAGCGGGAGGCACCGGGGAGCTGTTTTTT
cdr3_aa: CASSYVAGGTGELFF

j_call: TRBJ1-5
v_call: TRBV11-2
d_call: NA
clone_size: many
cdr3_nt: TGTGCCAGCAGCTCCACACCGGGGAATCAGCCCCAGCATTTT
cdr3_aa: CASSSTPGNQPQHF

j_call: TRBJ1-1
v_call: TRBV2
d_call: NA
clone_size: many
cdr3_nt: TGTGCCAGCATACGGGCAGGGCTGAGTGGCACTGAAGCTTTCTTT
cdr3_aa: CASIRAGLSGTEAFF

j_call: TRBJ2-3
v_call: TRBV30
d_call: NA
clone_size: NA
cdr3_nt: TGTGCCTGGAGTGGGGCCCGTTTGACAGATACGCAGTATTTT
cdr3_aa: CAWSGARLTDTQYF

j_call: TRBJ2-7
v_call: TRBV6-5
d_call: NA
clone_size: many
cdr3_nt: TGTGCCAGCAGTTACTCGGTTGGGGACGAGCAGTACTTC
cdr3_aa: CASSYSVGDEQYF

j_call: TRBJ2-5
v_call: TRBV19
d_call: TRBD1
clone_size: many
cdr3_nt: TGTGCCAGTAGTTCCACAGGGGCCCCACAAGAGACCCAGTACTTC
cdr3_aa: CASSSTGAPQETQYF